These 7 T cell receptor beta chains share one sample of origin, sequenced in a study of shared clonotypes between healthy human individuals. Sequencing was performed with immunoSEQ multiplex PCR; in TCRdb, only in-frame clones are kept and a portion is missing. This sample has 2 million to 2.5 million clones, with approximately 95% found just once. Specimen: naive CD4+ T cells sorted from blood. Documented subset: CD45RA+ positively selected. The receptor set was obtained from a young man in good health.

V and J are TRBV27 and TRBJ2-7; 11 bases agree with TRBD2. The CDR3 sequence is 15 residues long. Germline values: CDR1 MNHEY, CDR2 SMNVEV (reference sequence). V dropped 6 bases and J dropped 3; count of bases not matched to a gene: 7. DNA of the CDR3: TGTGCCAGCAGGTACACTAGCGGGAGTGTCTACGAGCAGTACTTC. It codes for CASRYTSGSVYEQYF.

CDR3 sequence (DNA): TGTGCCTGGAGCTCGGAACTACCTGGAAACACCATATATTTT. This codes for CAWSSELPGNTIYF. V usage is TRBV30 and J usage is TRBJ1-3; D is unclear. Trimming removed 3 bases at V and 2 bases at J, with 11 bases between. This CDR3 comprises 14 residues. Germline-derived CDR1 and CDR2 are GTSNPN and SVGIG (reference sequence).

The J gene is TRBJ2-7, the V gene TRBV5-8; 8 nucleotides match TRBD1. Germline V gene lookup returns CDR1 SGHTS and CDR2 YDEGEE. This CDR3 spans 15 amino acids. V shed 4 bases, J shed 2 bases, and the junction held 8 bases outside the gene matches. The CDR3 coding sequence is TGTGCCAGCAGCCCTGGGACAGGACTCACCTACGAGCAGTACTTC. This encodes CASSPGTGLTYEQYF.

The chain links TRBV5-4 to TRBJ2-3, with TRBD2 identical over 8 bases. Losses at the gene ends were 0 bases for V and 4 bases for J; bases not matched to a gene: 4. CDR3 length equals 15 residues. The germline gives CDR1 SGHNT, CDR2 YYREEE (reference sequence). CDR3 in DNA: TGTGCCAGCAGCTTGGGAAGCGGGAGTCCAGATACGCAGTATTTT. Translated, it gives CASSLGSGSPDTQYF. The whole variable domain, remainder taken from reference TRBV5-4 and TRBJ2-3, is ETGVTQSPTHLIKTRGQQVTLRCSSQSGHNTVSWYQQALGQGPQFIFQYYREEENGRGNFPPRFSGLQFPNYSSELNVNALELDDSALYLCASSLGSGSPDTQYFGPGTRLTVL.

This chain links TRBV5-1 with TRBJ1-6; 7 nucleotides match TRBD1. Germline V gene sequence: CDR1 SGHRS, CDR2 YFSETQ. The CDR3 has 15 amino acids. Trimming took 0 bases from V and 9 from J; bases not matched to a gene: 6. The CDR3 spells CASSLAGTEFSPLHF. The CDR3 nucleotides read TGCGCCAGCAGCTTGGCTGGGACAGAATTTTCACCCCTCCACTTT.

The V gene is TRBV28, the J gene TRBJ1-3, with D possibly being TRBD1 (5 bases). CDR3 length: 16 amino acids. V was shortened by 7 bases and J by 0 bases, with 16 bases between the two germline ends. CDR1 and CDR2 (germline): MDHEN, SYDVKM. CDR3 in DNA: TGTGCCAGCAAAGGGCAGGGCTTTACCTCTGGAAACACCATATATTTT. Translating it yields CASKGQGFTSGNTIYF.

This chain uses TRBV6-1 with TRBJ2-5; 8 bases are a match to TRBD1. Germline-derived CDR1 and CDR2 are MNHNS and SASEGT. Unmatched junction bases numbered 6, after V lost 0 bases and J lost 9 bases. There are 14 residues in the CDR3. Here the CDR3 reads CASSEADRARAQYF. The CDR3 DNA reads TGTGCCAGCAGTGAAGCGGACAGGGCTAGGGCCCAGTACTTC.